This paragraph covers one T cell receptor (beta chain) sequence. A much larger clone lies a single base off, so this may be a read error. The CDR3 ends on some other residue instead of the conserved phenylalanine or tryptophan, so this is likely a read error. The library was built from about 400 ng RNA with molecular barcoded adaptors for alpha/delta and beta/gamma chains. TCRdb redid the calling of the reads with MiXCR, one entry per CDR3 protein. Here the sample spans about 130,000 distinct CDR3 sequences, 13% being singletons. V was clipped by 10 bases and J by 0 bases, with 23 bases between them. CDR3 length equals 17 residues. The V gene's germline CDR1 is ENHRY and CDR2 SYGVKD. The data are from a study of read filtering for tumor transcriptome and immune sequencing.

The clonotype originates from a donor at least 40 years old with multiple myeloma. This chain links TRBV10-3 with TRBJ2-3, with TRBD1 as a possible D gene (6 bases). Sequences were obtained from a population of CD138-negative cells sorted from bone marrow. The DNA of the CDR3 is TGTGCCACCCAACCGCGGCGTTCAGGGGAGAGCACAGATACGCAGTATTCT. This encodes CATQPRRSGESTDTQYS.